A single sample gave rise to the 29 T cell receptor beta chains below, sequenced in a study of cytomegalovirus exposure and HLA in healthy donors. It was with 60 Vbeta and 13 Jbeta primers that the PCR ran. TCRdb's table, derived via immunoSEQ multiplex PCR, lists solely in-frame clones and lacks some. The profile shows over 45,000 clones, roughly 84% of them singletons. Sequenced material: PBMCs. All receptors come from a man under 40 in good health and CMV-seronegative.

The rearrangement links TRBV5-8 to TRBJ2-2, with TRBD2 matching over 9 bases. The CDR3 consists of 17 residues. V lost 7 bases to trimming and J lost 4 bases; unmatched junction nucleotides: 14. Germline V gives CDR1 SGHTS, CDR2 YDEGEE. The CDR3 protein is CASFTWRGGRGTGELFF. As DNA, the CDR3 is TGTGCCAGCTTTACCTGGCGGGGGGGCCGGGGCACCGGGGAGCTGTTTTTT.

The V and J genes are TRBV7-2 and TRBJ1-4, with D tentatively TRBD1 (5 bases). Trimming removed 1 base at V and 3 bases at J, with 9 bases between. Germline-derived CDR1 and CDR2 are SGHTA and FQGNSA. The CDR3 contains 15 residues. Here the CDR3 DNA reads TGTGCCAGCAGCTTAGGGTGGGGGGCTAATGAAAAACTGTTTTTT. Amino acids: CASSLGWGANEKLFF.

The chain recombines TRBV6-1 with TRBJ2-1, with TRBD2 matching over 8 bases. The CDR3 totals 18 residues. The V and J ends lost 2 bases and 2 bases, in that order; junction bases with no gene match: 11. The germline V gene has CDR1 MNHNS and CDR2 SASEGT. For the CDR3, the DNA is TGTGCCAGCAGTGAAACTGTCGGGAGGGCGGTAACCTACAATGAGCAGTTCTTC. It specifies CASSETVGRAVTYNEQFF.

J is TRBJ2-7 and V is TRBV7-8; 8 bases map to TRBD1. Germline V gene lookup returns CDR1 SGHVS and CDR2 FQNEAQ. This CDR3 contains 16 residues. The V and J ends lost 6 bases and 0 bases, in that order; junction bases with no gene match: 10. CDR3 bases: TGTGCCAGCAGTCACCCCGGGACAGGAGTCTCCTACGAGCAGTACTTC. This sequence encodes CASSHPGTGVSYEQYF.

The J gene is TRBJ1-6, the V gene TRBV14; the D is unclear. Germline V gene lookup returns CDR1 SGHDN and CDR2 FVKESK. V lost 4 bases, J lost 4 bases, and 8 bases lay in between. CDR3 length: 14 residues. CDR3 sequence (DNA): TGTGCCAGCAGCCCGGGAGGATATAATTCACCCCTCCACTTT. Translating it yields CASSPGGYNSPLHF.

V and J are TRBV29-1 and TRBJ2-1, with 10 positions matching TRBD2. This CDR3 is 14 amino acids long. CDR1 and CDR2 (germline): SQVTM, ANQGSEA. Unmatched junction bases numbered 8, after V lost 8 bases and J lost 4 bases. For the CDR3, the DNA is TGCAGCTACCAAGCGGGACTAGCGTACAATGAGCAGTTCTTC. It specifies CSYQAGLAYNEQFF.

The CDR3 spells CASSVGGGMSYNEQFF. The CDR3 DNA reads as TGTGCCAGCAGCGTAGGAGGGGGCATGTCCTACAATGAGCAGTTCTTC. J is TRBJ2-1 and V is TRBV9; 7 bases match TRBD1. The CDR3 extends over 16 amino acids. Germline V gene lookup returns CDR1 SGDLS and CDR2 YYNGEE. Trimming took 0 bases from V and 1 from J; bases not matched to a gene: 4. Full variable domain (outside the CDR3, taken from reference TRBV9 and TRBJ2-1): DSGVTQTPKHLITATGQRVTLRCSPRSGDLSVYWYQQSLDQGLQFLIQYYNGEERAKGNILERFSAQQFPDLHSELNLSSLELGDSALYFCASSVGGGMSYNEQFFGPGTRLTVL.

This rearrangement joins TRBV7-9 to TRBJ2-7; D is undetermined. The germline CDR1 and CDR2 sequences are SEHNR and FQNEAQ (reference sequence). The V end lost 5 bases, the J end lost 7 bases, and 18 bases lay between the germline ends. The CDR3 covers 14 residues. CDR3 DNA sequence: TGTGCCAGCAGCCGAGTGACGTCCCCCGGGGAGCAGTACTTC. Protein product: CASSRVTSPGEQYF.

V is TRBV7-8 and J is TRBJ1-6; a possible D gene is TRBD1 (5 bases). The germline gives CDR1 SGHVS, CDR2 FQNEAQ. CDR3 length equals 13 residues. V lost 8 bases, J lost 1 base, and 6 bases lay in between. The CDR3 coding sequence is TGTGCCAGCCAGGGATCCTATAATTCACCCCTCCACTTT. Translating gives CASQGSYNSPLHF.

The genes are TRBV5-1 and TRBJ2-1; 10 bases agree with TRBD2. CDR1 is SGHRS, CDR2 YFSETQ, per germline. J lost 0 bases, V lost 4 bases, and 13 bases had no gene match. This CDR3 contains 19 residues. The CDR3 loop reads CASSLIASGRTLSYNEQFF. As DNA, the CDR3 is TGCGCCAGCAGCCTCATCGCTAGCGGGAGAACCCTCTCCTACAATGAGCAGTTCTTC.

The chain combines TRBV7-9 with TRBJ2-7, with 7 bases aligning to TRBD1. Germline V gene sequence: CDR1 SEHNR, CDR2 FQNEAQ (reference sequence). The V segment lost 5 bases and the J segment 5 bases; nucleotides outside the gene matches: 6. CDR3 size: 13 residues. The chain's CDR3 is CASSRQGPHEQYF. In DNA, the CDR3 is TGTGCCAGCAGCCGACAGGGTCCCCACGAGCAGTACTTC.

This CDR3 reads CSVPDRGYAGELFF. The CDR3 nucleotides read TGCAGCGTCCCGGACAGGGGGTACGCCGGGGAGCTGTTTTTT. This chain uses TRBV29-1 with TRBJ2-2; TRBD1 aligns across 10 bases. Germline trimming cut 6 bases from V and 6 bases from J; bases unmatched to any gene: 7. The CDR3 runs to 14 residues. Per the germline V gene, CDR1 is SQVTM and CDR2 is ANQGSEA.

The rearrangement uses TRBV4-3 and TRBJ2-3, with D hard to call. The germline V gene encodes CDR1 LGHNA and CDR2 YSLEER. The CDR3 loop spans 16 amino acids. The V end lost 2 bases, the J end lost 3 bases, and 15 bases lay between the germline ends. This chain's CDR3 is CASSQSIAPVTDTQYF. As DNA, the CDR3 is TGCGCCAGCAGCCAAAGTATCGCCCCGGTGACAGATACGCAGTATTTT.

This chain connects TRBV5-6 to TRBJ1-1, with D possibly being TRBD1 (5 bases). This CDR3 is built from 14 residues. Germline assignment: CDR1 SGHDT and CDR2 YYEEEE. The V end was cut by 4 bases, the J end by 3 bases, with 13 bases between. This chain's CDR3 is CASSTTELYTEAFF. The CDR3 DNA is TGTGCCAGCAGCACGACAGAGCTGTACACTGAAGCTTTCTTT.

The V and J genes are TRBV7-3 and TRBJ2-2; 8 bases are a match to TRBD2. This CDR3 contains 16 residues. With 4 bases clipped from V and 1 base from J, the junction kept 5 bases outside the gene matches. Germline CDR1 SGHTA, CDR2 FQGTGA. The CDR3 DNA reads as TGTGCCAGCAGCTACGGGACTAGGCAGAACACCGGGGAGCTGTTTTTT. Its translation: CASSYGTRQNTGELFF.

This clone came up once. The rearrangement links TRBV6-5 to TRBJ1-6, with unresolved D. Germline V CDR1 and CDR2: MNHEY, SVGAGI. Trimming pared 0 bases from V and 3 bases from J, leaving 9 bases between. The CDR3 is 16 amino acids. The CDR3 region has the DNA TGTGCCAGCAGTTACTCTCGAGAGAACTATAATTCACCCCTCCACTTT. Amino acid sequence: CASSYSRENYNSPLHF.

The chain links TRBV7-8 to TRBJ1-2; TRBD1 matches 11 bases. Germline values: CDR1 SGHVS, CDR2 FQNEAQ. The CDR3 consists of 13 residues. V trimming: 3 bases; J trimming: 8 bases; junction bases outside the gene matches: 2. The CDR3: CASSLGQGGGYTF. The CDR3 DNA is TGTGCCAGCAGCTTGGGACAGGGGGGCGGCTACACCTTC.

The chain recombines TRBV10-3 with TRBJ2-1; D unclear. The V gene lost 0 bases and the J gene lost 0 bases, with 6 bases spanning the gap. This CDR3 is built from 15 residues. CDR1 is ENHRY and CDR2 is SYGVKD in the germline V gene. In DNA form, the CDR3 reads TGTGCCATCAGTGAGTCGGAGAGCTCCTACAATGAGCAGTTCTTC. The encoded protein is CAISESESSYNEQFF.

The chain is built from TRBV6-5 and TRBJ1-6; D unresolved. Germline V lookup: CDR1 MNHEY, CDR2 SVGAGI. CDR3 length: 15 residues. Trimming shortened V by 7 bases and J by 7 bases, and 17 bases separated the two germline ends. CDR3 nucleotides: TGTGCCAGCATCCCTAGCCCGCTGAAGAATTCACCCCTCCACTTT. Encoded protein: CASIPSPLKNSPLHF.

This clone was counted only a few times. The germline gene is not matched at one end of the junction; a read error may be the cause. The chain employs TRBV7-7 and TRBJ2-7; D is ambiguous. Germline V lookup: CDR1 SSHAT, CDR2 FNYEAQ (reference sequence). The CDR3 extends over 13 amino acids. The CDR3 spells CASSLGEVSEQYF. In nucleotides, the CDR3 is TGTGCTAGCAGCTTAGGAGAGGTCTCCGAGCAGTACTTC.

The chain carries TRBV5-1 and TRBJ2-1, with 8 nucleotides matching TRBD1. This CDR3 region has 13 residues. Trimming took 0 bases from V and 15 from J; bases not matched to a gene: 8. CDR1 SGHRS and CDR2 YFSETQ come from the germline V gene. The DNA of the CDR3 is TGCGCCAGCAGCTTGGGGACAGGGTTTTTTGGGTTCTTC. Translating gives CASSLGTGFFGFF.

The chain uses TRBV5-1 and TRBJ1-3; 7 bases are shared with TRBD1. This CDR3 is built from 17 residues. Germline V CDR1 and CDR2: SGHRS, YFSETQ. V was pared by 4 bases and J by 0 bases, with 10 bases of the junction left unmatched. The CDR3 protein is CASSRGQTTSSGNTIYF. CDR3 coding DNA: TGCGCCAGCAGCAGGGGGCAGACGACGAGCTCTGGAAACACCATATATTTT.

The V gene is TRBV29-1, the J gene TRBJ2-7; 7 positions match TRBD1. CDR1 is SQVTM and CDR2 is ANQGSEA in the germline V gene. The V segment lost 7 bases and the J segment 4 bases; nucleotides outside the gene matches: 4. This CDR3 contains 11 residues. The CDR3 region has the DNA TGCAGCGCCTACAGGGGATACGAGCAGTACTTC. Its translation is CSAYRGYEQYF.

This chain joins TRBV6-1 and TRBJ2-7; possibly TRBD1 for D (6 bases). Germline V gene lookup returns CDR1 MNHNS and CDR2 SASEGT. The ends were cut back, 6 bases at V and 1 base at J, with 13 bases in the middle. The CDR3 runs 14 residues. DNA for the CDR3: TGTGCCAGCAGGGGGGCAGGCGAGTCCTACGAGCAGTACTTC. Protein: CASRGAGESYEQYF.

The chain is built from TRBV7-2 and TRBJ2-3; possible D gene TRBD2, 5 bases. This CDR3 has 14 residues. Germline CDR1 SGHTA, CDR2 FQGNSA. Trimming took off 7 bases at V and 4 bases at J, with 15 bases between the two ends. DNA of the CDR3: TGTGCCAGCACCGCTCTAGTCGGGGCAGATACGCAGTATTTT. Protein sequence: CASTALVGADTQYF.

J is TRBJ2-2 and V is TRBV4-2; 7 bases are a match to TRBD2. Germline CDR1 and CDR2: LGHNA and YNFKEQ. The CDR3 loop spans 17 amino acids. J was trimmed by 5 bases and V by 2 bases; bases with no gene match: 11. The CDR3 reads CASSQRFTGGLTGELFF. CDR3 DNA: TGTGCCAGCAGCCAACGCTTTACGGGGGGATTGACCGGGGAGCTGTTTTTT.

The chain joins TRBV30 to TRBJ2-1; perhaps TRBD2 as D (5 bases). The CDR3 has 15 residues. With 2 bases removed from V and 6 bases from J, the gap between germline ends came to 17 bases. Germline loops: CDR1 GTSNPN, CDR2 SVGIG (reference sequence). CDR3 sequence: CAWSSLVVSFNEQFF. The CDR3 region has the DNA TGTGCCTGGAGTTCACTAGTGGTTAGTTTCAATGAGCAGTTCTTC.

This clone was counted between two and nine times. V is TRBV5-6 and J is TRBJ1-2, with D possibly matching TRBD1 (5 bases). Germline CDR1 is SGHDT and CDR2 is YYEEEE. Between the trimmed V and J ends, which lost 0 bases and 0 bases, there was a span of 12 bases. CDR3 length: 16 amino acids. CDR3 nucleotides: TGTGCCAGCAGCTTGGAAGGGTTGGGGCCTAACTATGGCTACACCTTC. Translating gives CASSLEGLGPNYGYTF.

The chain combines TRBV6-1 with TRBJ2-5; D gene ambiguous. The DNA end is a closer match to TRBJ2-7, so the J assignment may be wrong. Per germline, CDR1 MNHNS and CDR2 SASEGT. This CDR3 contains 12 residues. The CDR3 protein is CASWRDSYEQYF. CDR3 bases: TGTGCCAGCTGGAGAGACTCCTACGAGCAGTACTTC.